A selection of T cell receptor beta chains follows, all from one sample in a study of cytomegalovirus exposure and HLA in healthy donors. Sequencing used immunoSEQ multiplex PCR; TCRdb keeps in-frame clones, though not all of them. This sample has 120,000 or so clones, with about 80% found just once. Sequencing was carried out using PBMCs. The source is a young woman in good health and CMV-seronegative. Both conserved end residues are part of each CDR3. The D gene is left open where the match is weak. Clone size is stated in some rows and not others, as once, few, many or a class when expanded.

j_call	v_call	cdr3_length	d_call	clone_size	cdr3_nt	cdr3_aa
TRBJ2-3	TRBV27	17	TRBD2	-	TGTGCCAGCAGTCCGCTTAGGCTAGCGGCCAGCACAGATACGCAGTATTTT	CASSPLRLAASTDTQYF
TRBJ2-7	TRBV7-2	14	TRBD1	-	TGTGCCAGCAGCGTGACAGGGGCTGCCTACGAGCAGTACTTC	CASSVTGAAYEQYF
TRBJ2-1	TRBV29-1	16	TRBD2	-	TGCAGCGTTGAATCGGGACTAGCGGGGATCTACAATGAGCAGTTCTTC	CSVESGLAGIYNEQFF
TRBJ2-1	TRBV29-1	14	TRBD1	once	TGCAGCGTTGGCTCGGACAGGGTAATGAATGAGCAGTTCTTC	CSVGSDRVMNEQFF
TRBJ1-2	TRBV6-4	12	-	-	TGTGCCAGCAGTGGGGGCTTCTATGGCTACACCTTC	CASSGGFYGYTF
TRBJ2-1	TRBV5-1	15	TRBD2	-	TGCGCCAGCAGAATTAGCGGGACCTCCTACAATGAGCAGTTCTTC	CASRISGTSYNEQFF
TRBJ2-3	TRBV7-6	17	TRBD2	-	TGTGCCAGCAGCAAATGGACTAGCGGGAGTCTGTCAGATACGCAGTATTTT	CASSKWTSGSLSDTQYF
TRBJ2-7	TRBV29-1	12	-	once	TGCAGCGTTGTCAGGGGCCCCTACGAGCAGTACTTT	CSVVRGPYEQYF
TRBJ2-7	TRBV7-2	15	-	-	TGTGCCAGCAGCTTAGAGGGGGGGCTGATATACGAGCAGTACTTC	CASSLEGGLIYEQYF
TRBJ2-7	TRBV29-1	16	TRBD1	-	TGCAGCGTTATTCCCCGTTCGACAGGGGGCACCTACGAGCAGTACTTC	CSVIPRSTGGTYEQYF
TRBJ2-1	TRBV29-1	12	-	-	TGCAGCGTTGAGACTGATGGCTTCGAGCAGTTCTTC	CSVETDGFEQFF
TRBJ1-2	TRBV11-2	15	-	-	TGTGCCAGCAGCTTAGACGGCGGACTCCCCTATGGCTACACCTTC	CASSLDGGLPYGYTF
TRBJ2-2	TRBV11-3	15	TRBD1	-	TGTGCCAGCAGCCCAGGGGGAGACAGGACCGGGGAGCTGTTTTTT	CASSPGGDRTGELFF
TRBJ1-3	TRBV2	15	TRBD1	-	TGTGCCAGCAGCGCCGAGAGGGGGCAAGGAAACACCATATATTTT	CASSAERGQGNTIYF
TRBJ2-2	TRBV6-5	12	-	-	TGTGCCATCACAGAGAAGGTCGGGGAGCTGTTTTTT	CAITEKVGELFF
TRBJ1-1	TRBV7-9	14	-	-	TGTGCCAGCAGCTCCCCCGAGGCGGGCACTGAAGCTTTCTTT	CASSSPEAGTEAFF
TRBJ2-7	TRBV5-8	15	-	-	TGTGCCAGCAGCAGCCTCCGGGACACAACCTACGAGCAGTACTTC	CASSSLRDTTYEQYF
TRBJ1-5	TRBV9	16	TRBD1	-	TGTGCCAGCAGCCCGGGACAGGGAAAACGCAATCAGCCCCAGCATTTT	CASSPGQGKRNQPQHF
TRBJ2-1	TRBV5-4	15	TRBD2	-	TGTGCCAGCAGCTTGTTACTAGCGGGCGGAAATGAGCAGTTCTTC	CASSLLLAGGNEQFF
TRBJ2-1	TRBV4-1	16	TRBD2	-	TGCGCCAGCAGCCAAGATTTTAGCGGGAGTTTTTATGAGCAGTTCTTC	CASSQDFSGSFYEQFF
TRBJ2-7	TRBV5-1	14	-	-	TGCGCCAGCAGTCTAGACAGGACATCCTACGAGCAGTACTTC	CASSLDRTSYEQYF
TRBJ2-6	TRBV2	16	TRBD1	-	TGTGCCAGCAGCTGGACAGGGGGCTTCGGGGCCAACGTCCTGACTTTC	CASSWTGGFGANVLTF
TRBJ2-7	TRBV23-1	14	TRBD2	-	TGCGCCAGCCTGCGGACTAGCGTTTCCTACGAGCAGTACTTC	CASLRTSVSYEQYF
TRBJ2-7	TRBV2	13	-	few	TGTGCCAGCAGCGCCGGGACATCCTACGAGCAGTACTTC	CASSAGTSYEQYF
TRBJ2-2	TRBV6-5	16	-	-	TGTGCCAGCAGTTTACGGACAGCGCCCGTCACCGGGGAGCTGTTTTTT	CASSLRTAPVTGELFF
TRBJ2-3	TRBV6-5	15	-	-	TGTGCCAGCAGGTACTCGTTTACCGGCGGGGATACGCAGTATTTT	CASRYSFTGGDTQYF
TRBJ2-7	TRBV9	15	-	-	TGTGCCAGCAGCGTAGGGCTAGACCCGTCCTACGAGCAGTACTTC	CASSVGLDPSYEQYF
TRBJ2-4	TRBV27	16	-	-	TGTGCCCGACCTCCCGGGGGTGAGGTAGCCAAAAACATTCAGTACTTC	CARPPGGEVAKNIQYF
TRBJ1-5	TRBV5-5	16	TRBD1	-	TGTGCCAGCAGCGACCGACAGGGAGGAGGCAATCAGCCCCAGCATTTT	CASSDRQGGGNQPQHF
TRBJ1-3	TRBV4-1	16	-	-	TGCGCCAGCAGCCAAGCTGAGCCTCTTTTCGGAAACACCATATATTTT	CASSQAEPLFGNTIYF
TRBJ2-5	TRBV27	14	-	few	TGTGCCAGCAGTTCGGCAGACAGCCAAGAGACCCAGTACTTC	CASSSADSQETQYF
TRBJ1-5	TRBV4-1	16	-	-	TGCGCCAGCAGCCAAGATCCGGGGGGTAGCAATCAGCCCCAGCATTTT	CASSQDPGGSNQPQHF
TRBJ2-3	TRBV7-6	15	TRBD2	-	TGTGCCAGCAGCTCCCTAGCGGGGGGGGCAGATACGCAGTATTTT	CASSSLAGGADTQYF
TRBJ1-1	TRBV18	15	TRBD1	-	TGTGCCAGCTCACCACTACAGGGGATGGACACTGAAGCTTTCTTT	CASSPLQGMDTEAFF
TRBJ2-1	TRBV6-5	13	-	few	TGTGCCAGCAGTTACTCGTCAGGCGATGAGCAGTTCTTC	CASSYSSGDEQFF
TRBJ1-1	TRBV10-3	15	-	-	TGTGCCATCAGTCCCCTCCGGACAGAGAACACTGAAGCTTTCTTT	CAISPLRTENTEAFF
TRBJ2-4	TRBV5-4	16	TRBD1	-	TGTGCCAGCAGCTTGGGTCACAGGACAGGGTCAAACATTCAGTACTTC	CASSLGHRTGSNIQYF
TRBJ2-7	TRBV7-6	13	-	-	TGTGCCAGCAGCTTCCAAGGGGGCTACGAGCAGTACTTC	CASSFQGGYEQYF
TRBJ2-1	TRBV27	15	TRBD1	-	TGTGCCAGCAGTCGGCAGGGGGCGGGCTACAATGAGCAGTTCTTC	CASSRQGAGYNEQFF
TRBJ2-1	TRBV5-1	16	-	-	TGCGCCAGCAGCTCTCTAGCGATCCGTGTTTCACATGAGCAGTTCTTC	CASSSLAIRVSHEQFF